The 17 T cell receptor beta chains given below trace back to one sample, sequenced in a study of Tregs in tolerant kidney transplant recipients. The table came from immunoSEQ multiplex PCR; TCRdb's copy has only in-frame clones and leaves some out. Here the sample spans some 55,000 clones, around 80% being singletons. Sequenced material: CD4+ T cells from blood. These receptors were collected from a human donor in good health.

The chain couples TRBV30 to TRBJ1-6; D is unclear. The CDR3 spans 14 residues. V lost 4 bases, J lost 5 bases, and 12 bases lay in between. Germline V gene lookup returns CDR1 GTSNPN and CDR2 SVGIG (reference sequence). This CDR3 is CAWNPDLNNSPLHF. The CDR3 coding sequence is TGTGCCTGGAACCCGGATCTTAATAATTCACCCCTCCACTTT.

This sequence joins TRBV4-1 and TRBJ2-3; tentatively, D is TRBD1 (6 bases). Per germline, CDR1 MGHRA and CDR2 YSYEKL. The CDR3 spans 15 residues. Trimming left V 0 bases short and J 5 bases short, with 12 bases between. The CDR3 bases are TGCGCCAGCAGCCAAGATCAGGGGCTCAGAGATACGCAGTATTTT. Translating it yields CASSQDQGLRDTQYF.

The rearrangement joins TRBV30 to TRBJ1-1; D unresolved. Germline assignment: CDR1 GTSNPN and CDR2 SVGIG (reference sequence). The CDR3 has 14 amino acids. Trimming took 3 bases from V and 1 from J, leaving 12 bases between them. CDR3 sequence (DNA): TGTGCCTGGAGGCCCCTCCTATGGAACACTGAAGCTTTCTTT. Amino acid sequence: CAWRPLLWNTEAFF.

This rearrangement joins TRBV9 to TRBJ2-7, with TRBD2 as a possible D gene (6 bases). V shed 0 bases and J shed 4 bases, with 11 bases lying between them. The CDR3 is made up of 14 amino acids. CDR1 SGDLS and CDR2 YYNGEE come from the germline V gene. This CDR3 is CASSVAGGNYEQYF. The CDR3 bases are TGTGCCAGCAGCGTAGCCGGGGGTAATTACGAGCAGTACTTC.

This clone is medium-sized. The chain links TRBV19 to TRBJ2-7; 8 bases align to TRBD2. This CDR3 is built from 14 residues. CDR1 is LNHDA, CDR2 SQIVND, per germline (reference sequence). The junction had 13 bases not matched to a gene; V was cut back by 10 bases and J by 5 bases. Here the CDR3 DNA reads TGTGCCACCAACCCGGGGGGGTTGAGCCACGAGCAGTACTTC. It encodes CATNPGGLSHEQYF. The full variable domain, rest sourced from reference TRBV19 and TRBJ2-7, is DGGITQSPKYLFRKEGQNVTLSCEQNLNHDAMYWYRQDPGQGLRLIYYSQIVNDFQKGDIAEGYSVSREKKESFPLTVTSAQKNPTAFYLCATNPGGLSHEQYFGPGTRLTVT.

The chain carries TRBV5-4 and TRBJ1-2; TRBD1 is a possible D gene (5 bases). V lost 1 base and J 8 bases, leaving 9 bases between the germline ends. The germline CDR1 and CDR2 sequences are SGHNT and YYREEE (reference sequence). This CDR3 comprises 12 residues. Here the CDR3 reads CASSLMGDGYTF. The CDR3 coding sequence is TGTGCCAGCAGCTTGATGGGGGACGGCTACACCTTC.

V and J are TRBV5-6 and TRBJ2-1; 7 bases map to TRBD1. This CDR3 has 13 amino acids. The germline V gene encodes CDR1 SGHDT and CDR2 YYEEEE. The junction had 2 bases not matched to a gene; V was cut back by 0 bases and J by 8 bases. In DNA form, the CDR3 reads TGTGCCAGCAGCTTGGACAGGGGCGATGAGCAGTTCTTC. Its translation is CASSLDRGDEQFF. The whole variable domain, remainder taken from reference TRBV5-6 and TRBJ2-1, is DAGVTQSPTHLIKTRGQQVTLRCSPKSGHDTVSWYQQALGQGPQFIFQYYEEEERQRGNFPDRFSGHQFPNYSSELNVNALLLGDSALYLCASSLDRGDEQFFGPGTRLTVL.

V is TRBV11-3 and J is TRBJ2-7; 7 bases match TRBD2. Germline CDR1 and CDR2: SGHNT and YENEEA. V trimming: 3 bases; J trimming: 0 bases; junction bases outside the gene matches: 5. The CDR3 sequence is 15 residues long. CDR3 in amino acids: CASSFGGSSSYEQYF. CDR3 DNA: TGTGCCAGCAGCTTCGGCGGGAGTAGCTCCTACGAGCAGTACTTC.

For the CDR3, the DNA is TGTGCCACCAGCCCGCGAGGACTAGCGGGCAAAAGCTCCTACAATGAGCAGTTCTTC. Its translation: CATSPRGLAGKSSYNEQFF. This chain links TRBV15 with TRBJ2-1; 11 bases are shared with TRBD2. After removal of 5 bases from V and 0 bases from J, the junction contained 12 bases not matched to a gene. The CDR3 contains 19 residues. Germline V gene lookup returns CDR1 LNHNV and CDR2 YYDKDF (reference sequence).

The chain combines TRBV13 with TRBJ1-4; 10 bases map to TRBD1. There are 15 residues in the CDR3. In germline, CDR1 is PRHDT, CDR2 FYEKMQ (reference sequence). The trim removed 5 bases at V and 6 bases at J, leaving 6 bases unmatched. The CDR3 nucleotides read TGTGCCAGCAGCCTTGCCGGGACAGGGGATGAAAAACTGTTTTTT. Protein sequence: CASSLAGTGDEKLFF.

V and J are TRBV28 and TRBJ1-5; no reliable D call. CDR3 size: 15 residues. V lost 3 bases and J 8 bases, leaving 17 bases between the germline ends. CDR1 and CDR2 from the germline V gene are MDHEN and SYDVKM. The CDR3 sequence: CASSLTGGMWKPQHF. CDR3 nucleotides: TGTGCCAGCAGTTTGACGGGAGGAATGTGGAAGCCCCAGCATTTT.

The chain uses TRBV9 and TRBJ2-5; D ambiguous. Trimming left V 3 bases short and J 2 bases short, with 14 bases between. Germline CDR1 reads SGDLS; CDR2 reads YYNGEE. The CDR3 is 15 residues long. The CDR3 DNA is TGTGCCAGCAGCGCAATCCAAGGAACTCAAGAGACCCAGTACTTC. It is translated as CASSAIQGTQETQYF.

This chain connects TRBV29-1 to TRBJ2-3; tentative D call: TRBD2 (6 bases). V gave up 3 bases and J gave up 2 bases, with 15 bases separating them. The CDR3 has 15 residues. Germline CDR1 and CDR2: SQVTM and ANQGSEA. Here the CDR3 DNA reads TGCAGCGTTGACCCGGCGGGATCCCACACAGATACGCAGTATTTT. Residues: CSVDPAGSHTDTQYF.

The chain employs TRBV6-5 and TRBJ1-2; 7 positions match TRBD1. The CDR3 consists of 15 residues. In germline, CDR1 is MNHEY, CDR2 SVGAGI. V lost 5 bases, J lost 4 bases, and 10 bases stayed unmatched. CDR3 nucleotides: TGTGCCAGCAGTGTACCGGGACAGCAGCCCTATGGCTACACCTTC. Encoded protein: CASSVPGQQPYGYTF.

This sequence joins TRBV7-3 and TRBJ2-1, with 7 bases aligning to TRBD1. Unmatched junction bases numbered 16, after V lost 6 bases and J lost 5 bases. The germline V gene has CDR1 SGHTA and CDR2 FQGTGA. CDR3 length: 17 residues. CDR3 sequence (DNA): TGTGCCAGCAGAAAGCAAGGGGGACAGTTGCTACACAATGAGCAGTTCTTC. This encodes CASRKQGGQLLHNEQFF.

The chain joins TRBV9 to TRBJ2-7; 8 nucleotides agree with TRBD1. There are 14 residues in the CDR3. Germline CDR1 and CDR2: SGDLS and YYNGEE. J was trimmed by 2 bases and V by 4 bases; bases with no gene match: 5. The CDR3 sequence is CASSSGQATYEQYF. The DNA for the CDR3 is TGTGCCAGCAGCTCGGGACAGGCGACCTACGAGCAGTACTTC.

The gene calls are TRBV6-5 and TRBJ2-1; TRBD2 agrees at 8 bases. The V gene end was trimmed by 5 bases and the J gene end by 2 bases; junction bases not matched to a gene: 2. This CDR3 has 14 residues. Germline assignment: CDR1 MNHEY and CDR2 SVGAGI. CDR3 region: CASSRGLAYNEQFF. In DNA, the CDR3 is TGTGCCAGCAGTCGGGGACTAGCCTACAATGAGCAGTTCTTC.